Below, one T cell receptor (beta chain) is given with its context. Its antigen is not identified. TCRdb re-derived calls from the 5' RACE reads in MiXCR, one entry per CDR3 protein. The sample consists of under 90,000 distinct CDR3 sequences, 14% of them appearing once. This sample is part of a study of T-cell memory formation after mild COVID-19. About the study: Clusters of TCRs were largely donor specific. Whole-study results and caveats: Second-wave clones that peaked on day 37 lacked confirmed SARS-CoV-2 specificity. A subset of responding clones appeared in pre-infection memory, suggesting cross-reactive memory joined.

This CDR3 has 13 amino acids. V lost 3 bases, J lost 3 bases, and 8 bases lay in between. The receptor comes from an adult woman who had mild COVID-19 (a few samples of this study predate the infection). Cell type and time point are not known. Sequencing input: PBMCs or a T cell subset sorted from them (not recorded which). The rearrangement links TRBV12-3 or TRBV12-4 to TRBJ1-2; D might be TRBD1 (6 bases). The CDR3 loop is CASSLNRDYGYTF. The CDR3 bases are TGTGCCAGCAGTTTGAACAGGGACTATGGCTACACCTTC.